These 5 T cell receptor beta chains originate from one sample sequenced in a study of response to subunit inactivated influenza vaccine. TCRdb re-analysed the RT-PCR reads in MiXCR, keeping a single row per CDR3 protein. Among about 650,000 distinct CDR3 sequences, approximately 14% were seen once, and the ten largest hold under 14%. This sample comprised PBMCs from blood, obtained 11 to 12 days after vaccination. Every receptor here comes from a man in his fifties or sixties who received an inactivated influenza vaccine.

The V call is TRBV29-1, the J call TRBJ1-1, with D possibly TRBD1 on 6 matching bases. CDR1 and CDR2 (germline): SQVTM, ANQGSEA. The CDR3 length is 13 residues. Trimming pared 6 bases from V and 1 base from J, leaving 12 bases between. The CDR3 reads CSVRGHKNTEAFF. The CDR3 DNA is TGCAGCGTGAGGGGACATAAGAACACTGAAGCTTTCTTT.

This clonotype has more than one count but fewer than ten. This CDR3 reads CASSQDMGLARFQYF. CDR3 nucleotides: TGTGCCAGCAGCCAAGATATGGGACTAGCTCGATTTCAGTACTTC. This chain uses TRBV4-2 with TRBJ2-4; 9 bases match TRBD2. There are 15 residues in the CDR3. Germline V gene lookup returns CDR1 LGHNA and CDR2 YNFKEQ. Trimming cost V 0 bases and J 11 bases; bases outside gene matches: 8.

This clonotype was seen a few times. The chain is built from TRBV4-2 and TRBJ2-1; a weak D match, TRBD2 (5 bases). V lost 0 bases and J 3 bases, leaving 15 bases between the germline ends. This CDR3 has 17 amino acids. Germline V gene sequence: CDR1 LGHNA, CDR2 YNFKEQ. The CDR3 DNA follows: TGTGCCAGCAGCCAAGATGTGGGCGGGCATTTCTACAATGAGCAGTTCTTC. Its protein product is CASSQDVGGHFYNEQFF.

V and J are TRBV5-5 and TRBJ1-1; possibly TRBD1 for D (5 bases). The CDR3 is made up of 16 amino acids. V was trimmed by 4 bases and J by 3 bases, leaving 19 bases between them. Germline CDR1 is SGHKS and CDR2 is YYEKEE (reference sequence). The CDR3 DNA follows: TGTGCCAGCAGCCCCCTCGGAGGGGACGGGCACACTGAAGCTTTCTTT. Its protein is CASSPLGGDGHTEAFF.

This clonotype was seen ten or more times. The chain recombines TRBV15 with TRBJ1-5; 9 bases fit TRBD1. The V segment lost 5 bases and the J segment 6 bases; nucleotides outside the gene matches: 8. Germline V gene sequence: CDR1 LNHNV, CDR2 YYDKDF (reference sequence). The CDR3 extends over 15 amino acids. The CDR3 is CATSGRQGGGQPQHF. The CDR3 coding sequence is TGTGCCACCAGCGGAAGACAGGGGGGCGGTCAGCCCCAGCATTTT.